The sequence of this T cell receptor (beta chain) was determined in a study of Graves' ophthalmopathy and Graves' hyperthyroidism. This clonotype appeared many times. Trimming stripped 3 bases from V and 5 bases from J, with 13 bases between. In germline, CDR1 is SGHVS, CDR2 FQNEAQ. The length of the CDR3 is 14 residues. The TCR beta CDR3 regions underwent amplification from RNA transcripts. The library came from an HTBI-primed first-round RT-PCR and a second-round multiplex PCR. TCRdb fed the multiplex PCR reads into MiXCR, producing one record per CDR3 protein. This sample yields 150,000 or so distinct CDR3 sequences, of which over 35% are seen a single time; approximately 6.3% belongs to the top ten.

The receptor comes from a woman between 35 and 50 years old with Graves' ophthalmopathy. Sequencing used peripheral blood. This chain connects TRBV7-8 to TRBJ2-5, with a weak D call TRBD2 (6 bases). The CDR3 region has the DNA TGTGCCAGCAGCTTGTCGACCGGAGGGGAGACCCAGTACTTC. Its translation: CASSLSTGGETQYF.